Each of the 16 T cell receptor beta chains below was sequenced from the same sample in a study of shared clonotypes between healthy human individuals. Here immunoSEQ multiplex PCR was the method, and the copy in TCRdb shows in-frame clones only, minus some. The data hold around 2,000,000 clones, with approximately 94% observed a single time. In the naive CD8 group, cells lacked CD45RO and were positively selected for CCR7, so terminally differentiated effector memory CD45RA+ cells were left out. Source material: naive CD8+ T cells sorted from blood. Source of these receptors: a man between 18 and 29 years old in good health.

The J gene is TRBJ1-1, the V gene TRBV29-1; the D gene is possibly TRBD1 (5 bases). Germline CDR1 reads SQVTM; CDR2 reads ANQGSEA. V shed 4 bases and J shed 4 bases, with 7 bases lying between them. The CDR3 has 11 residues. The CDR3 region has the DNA TGCAGCGTTGTCGGGGCCACTGAAGCTTTCTTT. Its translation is CSVVGATEAFF.

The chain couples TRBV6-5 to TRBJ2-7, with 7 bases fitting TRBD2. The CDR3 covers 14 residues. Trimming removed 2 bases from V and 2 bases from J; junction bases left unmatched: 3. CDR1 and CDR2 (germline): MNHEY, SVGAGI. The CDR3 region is CASSYREGPYEQYF. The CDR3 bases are TGTGCCAGCAGTTACAGGGAGGGCCCCTACGAGCAGTACTTC.

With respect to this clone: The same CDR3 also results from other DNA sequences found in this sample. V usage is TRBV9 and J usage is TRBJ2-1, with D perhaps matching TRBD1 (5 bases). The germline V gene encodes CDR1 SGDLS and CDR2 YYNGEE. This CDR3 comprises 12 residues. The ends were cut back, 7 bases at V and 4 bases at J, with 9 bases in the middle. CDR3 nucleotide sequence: TGTGCCAGCTCCCCAGGGTACAATGAGCAGTTCTTC. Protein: CASSPGYNEQFF.

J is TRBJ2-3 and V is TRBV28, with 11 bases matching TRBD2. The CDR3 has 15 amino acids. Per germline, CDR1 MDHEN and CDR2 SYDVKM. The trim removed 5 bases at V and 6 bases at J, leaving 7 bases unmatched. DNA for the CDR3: TGTGCCAGCAGTCGAAGGACTAGCGGGTGGGATACGCAGTATTTT. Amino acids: CASSRRTSGWDTQYF.

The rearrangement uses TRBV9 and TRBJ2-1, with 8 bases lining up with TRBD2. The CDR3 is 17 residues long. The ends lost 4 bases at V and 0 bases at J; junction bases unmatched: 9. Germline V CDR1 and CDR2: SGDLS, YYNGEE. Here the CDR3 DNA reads TGTGCCAGCAGCCCAAACCCCGGGACTAGCTCCTACAATGAGCAGTTCTTC. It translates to CASSPNPGTSSYNEQFF.

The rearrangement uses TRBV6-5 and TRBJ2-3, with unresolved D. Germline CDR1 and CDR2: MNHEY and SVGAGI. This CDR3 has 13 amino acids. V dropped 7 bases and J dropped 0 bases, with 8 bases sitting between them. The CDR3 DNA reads TGTGCCAGCACCCCCGGCAGCACAGATACGCAGTATTTT. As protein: CASTPGSTDTQYF.

In nucleotides, the CDR3 is TGTGCCAGCAGCCACTTGCGGGAGCACTACAATGAGCAGTTCTTC. It encodes CASSHLREHYNEQFF. The chain recombines TRBV7-9 with TRBJ2-1; 7 bases align to TRBD2. After removal of 5 bases from V and 3 bases from J, the junction contained 7 bases not matched to a gene. Germline V gene data show CDR1 as SEHNR and CDR2 as FQNEAQ (reference sequence). This CDR3 spans 15 amino acids.

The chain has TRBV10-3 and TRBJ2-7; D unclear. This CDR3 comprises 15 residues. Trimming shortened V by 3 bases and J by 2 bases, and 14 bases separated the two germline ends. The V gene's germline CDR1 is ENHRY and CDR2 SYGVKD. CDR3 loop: CAISDRIEWAYEQYF. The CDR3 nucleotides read TGTGCCATCAGTGACCGCATCGAATGGGCCTACGAGCAGTACTTC.

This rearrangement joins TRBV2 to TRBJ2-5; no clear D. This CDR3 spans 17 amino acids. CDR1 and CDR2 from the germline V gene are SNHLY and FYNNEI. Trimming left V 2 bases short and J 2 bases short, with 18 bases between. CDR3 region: CASSESLGRTMQETQYF. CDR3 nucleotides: TGTGCCAGCAGTGAAAGCCTGGGCCGAACGATGCAAGAGACCCAGTACTTC.

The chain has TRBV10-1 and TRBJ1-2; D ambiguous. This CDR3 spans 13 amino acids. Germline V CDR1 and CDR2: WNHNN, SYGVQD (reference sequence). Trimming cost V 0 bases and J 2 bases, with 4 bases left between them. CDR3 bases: TGCGCCAGCAGTGAGTCAGGGAACTATGGCTACACCTTC. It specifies CASSESGNYGYTF.

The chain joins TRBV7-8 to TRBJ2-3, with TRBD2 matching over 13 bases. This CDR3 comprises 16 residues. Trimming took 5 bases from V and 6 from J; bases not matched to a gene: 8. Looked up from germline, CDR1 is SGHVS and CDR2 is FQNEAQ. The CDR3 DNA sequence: TGTGCCAGCAGCGTCACTAGCGGGGGGGCAGGGGATACGCAGTATTTT. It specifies CASSVTSGGAGDTQYF.

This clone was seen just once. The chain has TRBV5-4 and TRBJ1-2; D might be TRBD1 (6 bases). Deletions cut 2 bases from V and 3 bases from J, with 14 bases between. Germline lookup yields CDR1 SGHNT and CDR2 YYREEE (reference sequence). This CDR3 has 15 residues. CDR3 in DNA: TGTGCCAGCAGCTTAGGGGGTCCCCAGGACTATGGCTACACCTTC. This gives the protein CASSLGGPQDYGYTF. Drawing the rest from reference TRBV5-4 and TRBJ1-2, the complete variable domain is ETGVTQSPTHLIKTRGQQVTLRCSSQSGHNTVSWYQQALGQGPQFIFQYYREEENGRGNFPPRFSGLQFPNYSSELNVNALELDDSALYLCASSLGGPQDYGYTFGSGTRLTVV.

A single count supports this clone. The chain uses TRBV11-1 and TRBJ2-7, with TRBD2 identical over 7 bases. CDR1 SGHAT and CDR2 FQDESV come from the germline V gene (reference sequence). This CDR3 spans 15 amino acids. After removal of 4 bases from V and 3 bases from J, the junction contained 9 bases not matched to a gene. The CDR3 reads CASSSPERGYYEQYF. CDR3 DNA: TGTGCCAGCAGCTCCCCGGAGCGGGGCTACTACGAGCAGTACTTC.

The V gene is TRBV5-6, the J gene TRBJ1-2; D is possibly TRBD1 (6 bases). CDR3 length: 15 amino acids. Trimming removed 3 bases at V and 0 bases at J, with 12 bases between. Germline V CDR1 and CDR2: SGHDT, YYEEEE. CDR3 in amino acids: CASSSWTVANYGYTF. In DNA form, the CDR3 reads TGTGCCAGCAGCTCCTGGACAGTAGCTAACTATGGCTACACCTTC.

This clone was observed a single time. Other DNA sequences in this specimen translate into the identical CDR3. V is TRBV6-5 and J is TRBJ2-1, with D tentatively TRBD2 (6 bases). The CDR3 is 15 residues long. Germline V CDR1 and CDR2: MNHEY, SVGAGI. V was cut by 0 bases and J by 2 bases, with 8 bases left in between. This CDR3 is CASSYSAGTYNEQFF. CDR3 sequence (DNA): TGTGCCAGCAGTTACTCGGCGGGAACCTACAATGAGCAGTTCTTC.

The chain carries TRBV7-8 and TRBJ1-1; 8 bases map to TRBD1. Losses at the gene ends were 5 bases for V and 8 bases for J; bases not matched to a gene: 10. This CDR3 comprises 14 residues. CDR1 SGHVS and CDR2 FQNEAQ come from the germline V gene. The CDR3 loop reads CASSRYDRGWEAFF. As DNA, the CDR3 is TGTGCCAGCAGCAGATACGACAGGGGATGGGAAGCTTTCTTT.